These T cell receptor beta chains were read from a single sample in a study of blood T cell repertoires in COVID-19. Profiled with immunoSEQ multiplex PCR; TCRdb holds only in-frame clones, not every one. The data contain about 140,000 clones, less than 80% of them singletons. The sample consisted of peripheral blood. These receptors all come from a woman at least 80 years old with active or convalescent COVID-19. CDR3s include the opening cysteine and the closing phenylalanine or tryptophan. Each record gives: D gene, J gene, V gene, clone size, CDR3 DNA, CDR3 protein. A D gene is named only where the DNA matches it firmly. Some rows mark clone size as missing; the rest say once, few, many or name a class of expanded clone.

D: TRBD1
J: TRBJ1-1
V: TRBV10-3
size: NA
DNA: TGTGCCATCAGACAGGGGGCCTCGGCCACTGAAGCTTTCTTT
CDR3: CAIRQGASATEAFF

D: NA
J: TRBJ1-5
V: TRBV28
size: NA
DNA: TGTGCCAGCAGTTTGAACCAGTTCGGGACCCAGCATTTT
CDR3: CASSLNQFGTQHF

D: NA
J: TRBJ1-4
V: TRBV4-1
size: once
DNA: TGCGCCAGCAGCCAAGATGGTGGAGGAAAACTGTTTTTT
CDR3: CASSQDGGGKLFF

D: NA
J: TRBJ2-6
V: TRBV29-1
size: NA
DNA: TGCAGCGTTGTGGCAGTAAGCTCTGGGGCCAACGTCCTGACTTTC
CDR3: CSVVAVSSGANVLTF

D: TRBD1
J: TRBJ1-4
V: TRBV6-5
size: few
DNA: TGTGCCAGCAGTTACTCGGGGACAGGGGTCGGTGAAAAACTGTTTTTT
CDR3: CASSYSGTGVGEKLFF

D: TRBD1
J: TRBJ1-4
V: TRBV11-2
size: NA
DNA: TGTGCCAGCAGCCCCGGACCGGGACAGAGAACAACTAATGAAAAACTGTTTTTT
CDR3: CASSPGPGQRTTNEKLFF

D: TRBD1
J: TRBJ2-1
V: TRBV6-6
size: NA
DNA: TGTGCCACCGGACAGGGTACCGGCAATGAGCAGTTCTTC
CDR3: CATGQGTGNEQFF

D: TRBD1
J: TRBJ2-2
V: TRBV3-1/TRBV3-2
size: few
DNA: TGTGCCAGCAGCCAACCGGGACAGGGGGCCGGGGAGCTGTTTTTT
CDR3: CASSQPGQGAGELFF

D: TRBD2
J: TRBJ2-5
V: TRBV7-8
size: NA
DNA: TGTGCCAGCAGCAGGCTAGCGGAGAGACAAGAGACCCAGTACTTC
CDR3: CASSRLAERQETQYF

D: TRBD2
J: TRBJ2-5
V: TRBV30
size: NA
DNA: TGTGCCTGGAGTGCGTCGGGGGGGTGGGAGACCCAGTACTTC
CDR3: CAWSASGGWETQYF

D: NA
J: TRBJ2-4
V: TRBV27
size: NA
DNA: TGTGCCAGCACCATTACAGGGTTTACTCTCACCTTAGCCAAAAACATTCAGTACTTC
CDR3: CASTITGFTLTLAKNIQYF

D: TRBD1
J: TRBJ2-7
V: TRBV5-1
size: NA
DNA: TGCGCCAGCAGCTTGGAAACAGGGGCCCCCTACGAGCAGTACTTC
CDR3: CASSLETGAPYEQYF

D: TRBD1
J: TRBJ2-3
V: TRBV19
size: NA
DNA: TGTGCCAGCAACGGACAGGAGAGCACAGATACGCAGTATTTT
CDR3: CASNGQESTDTQYF